These 11 T cell receptor beta chains originate from one sample sequenced in a study of blood T cell repertoires in COVID-19. Only in-frame clones appear in the TCRdb table, and some are missing; sequencing was by immunoSEQ multiplex PCR. The sample records over 200,000 clones, around 75% being singletons. Material: peripheral blood. The receptors were gathered from a human donor in a cohort sampled during active COVID-19.

The chain joins TRBV5-1 to TRBJ2-5; 8 positions match TRBD2. Trimming took 4 bases from V and 4 from J; bases not matched to a gene: 9. Germline V gene lookup returns CDR1 SGHRS and CDR2 YFSETQ. The CDR3 length is 15 residues. In DNA form, the CDR3 reads TGCGCCAGCAGCAACGAGGGGGGGACTAGAGAGACCCAGTACTTC. Translating gives CASSNEGGTRETQYF.

The chain combines TRBV6-2 or TRBV6-3 with TRBJ2-5, with 11 nucleotides matching TRBD2. The J segment lost 5 bases and the V segment lost 3 bases, leaving 8 bases of the junction unmatched. The CDR3 extends over 16 amino acids. The germline V gene encodes CDR1 MNHEY and CDR2 SVGEGT. CDR3 loop: CASSYLTSGSGETQYF. The CDR3 coding sequence is TGTGCCAGCAGTTATCTTACTAGCGGGAGCGGGGAGACCCAGTACTTC.

V and J are TRBV19 and TRBJ1-1; TRBD1 matches at 7 bases. The CDR3 totals 14 residues. CDR1 and CDR2 (germline): LNHDA, SQIVND (reference sequence). With 6 bases clipped from V and 1 base from J, the junction kept 5 bases outside the gene matches. In nucleotides, the CDR3 is TGTGCCAGTAGCGCAGGGGGTTGGAACACTGAAGCTTTCTTT. Protein: CASSAGGWNTEAFF.

The V and J genes are TRBV27 and TRBJ2-1; perhaps TRBD1 as D (5 bases). The CDR3 extends over 16 amino acids. Between the trimmed V and J ends, which lost 5 bases and 3 bases, there was a span of 17 bases. The germline V gene encodes CDR1 MNHEY and CDR2 SMNVEV (reference sequence). The CDR3 DNA follows: TGTGCCAGCAGTCTATGGGGCAGGCAAAGCTACAATGAGCAGTTCTTC. This translates into CASSLWGRQSYNEQFF.

This rearrangement joins TRBV9 to TRBJ2-5; D unclear. Trimming took off 0 bases at V and 5 bases at J, with 8 bases between the two ends. Germline loops: CDR1 SGDLS, CDR2 YYNGEE. The CDR3 consists of 13 residues. Written as DNA, the CDR3 is TGTGCCAGCAGCGTAGGTATAATCGAGACCCAGTACTTC. Translation: CASSVGIIETQYF.

The gene calls are TRBV6-1 and TRBJ2-2; TRBD2 matches 9 bases. Losses at the gene ends were 4 bases for V and 9 bases for J; bases not matched to a gene: 15. This CDR3 has 17 residues. The germline gives CDR1 MNHNS, CDR2 SASEGT. The CDR3 protein is CASSGGPGTSIKRELFF. CDR3 bases: TGTGCCAGCAGTGGAGGACCCGGGACTAGCATAAAGCGGGAGCTGTTTTTT.

V and J are TRBV28 and TRBJ1-1; perhaps TRBD1 as D (6 bases). The CDR3 length is 15 residues. Trimming took 2 bases from V and 1 from J, leaving 11 bases between them. CDR1 and CDR2 from the germline V gene are MDHEN and SYDVKM. The CDR3 bases are TGTGCCAGCAGTTTAGATGGCAGGGGGAACACTGAAGCTTTCTTT. Protein product: CASSLDGRGNTEAFF.

The J gene is TRBJ2-7, the V gene TRBV28, with a weak D call TRBD2 (5 bases). The CDR3 runs to 12 residues. V lost 5 bases and J 11 bases, leaving 16 bases between the germline ends. Germline CDR1 and CDR2: MDHEN and SYDVKM. This chain's CDR3 is CASSQRGGIEYF. Written as DNA, the CDR3 is TGTGCCAGCAGTCAACGAGGAGGTATTGAGTACTTC.

The chain has TRBV6-1 and TRBJ1-1; D is possibly TRBD1 (6 bases). Germline lookup yields CDR1 MNHNS and CDR2 SASEGT. V gave up 3 bases and J gave up 2 bases, with 10 bases separating them. The CDR3 totals 14 residues. CDR3 loop: CASSEGGANTEAFF. The CDR3 DNA reads TGTGCCAGCAGTGAGGGGGGGGCAAACACTGAAGCTTTCTTT.

V usage is TRBV4-3 and J usage is TRBJ1-3; D possibly corresponds to TRBD1 (5 bases). Germline-derived CDR1 and CDR2 are LGHNA and YSLEER. The CDR3 covers 17 residues. V shed 1 base and J shed 0 bases, with 13 bases lying between them. CDR3 protein: CASSQALGLSSGNTIYF. CDR3 in DNA: TGCGCCAGCAGCCAAGCTCTGGGGCTCAGCTCTGGAAACACCATATATTTT.

The chain recombines TRBV28 with TRBJ2-7, with D uncertain. V lost 7 bases to trimming and J lost 5 bases, with 18 bases between them. CDR1 and CDR2 (germline): MDHEN, SYDVKM. There are 14 residues in the CDR3. The CDR3 nucleotides read TGTGCCAGCACCCAAGTAAACCCAGGTGACGAGCAGTACTTC. Protein sequence: CASTQVNPGDEQYF. Filled out from reference TRBV28 and TRBJ2-7, the complete variable domain reads DVKVTQSSRYLVKRTGEKVFLECVQDMDHENMFWYRQDPGLGLRLIYFSYDVKMKEKGDIPEGYSVSREKKERFSLILESASTNQTSMYLCASTQVNPGDEQYFGPGTRLTVT.